These T cell receptor beta chains were read from a single sample in a study of blood T cell repertoires in COVID-19. Generated by immunoSEQ multiplex PCR, the TCRdb table keeps only in-frame clones and is missing some. The sample lists under 450,000 clones, about 89% occurring once. Sequencing was performed on peripheral blood. These receptor sequences come from a middle-aged woman with COVID-19, enrolled during active disease. Both conserved end residues are part of each CDR3.

J gene: TRBJ1-2
V gene: TRBV7-8
CDR3 protein: CASSPSQGAGGYTF

J gene: TRBJ2-2
V gene: TRBV5-1
CDR3 protein: CASSISAGELFF

J gene: TRBJ1-5
V gene: TRBV6-5
CDR3 protein: CASRPGQASVPQHF

J gene: TRBJ1-1
V gene: TRBV6-1
CDR3 protein: CASSERQGLEAFF

J gene: TRBJ2-7
V gene: TRBV19
CDR3 protein: CASSIGPDSLSYEQYF

J gene: TRBJ1-2
V gene: TRBV5-4
CDR3 protein: CASSPGQGAQYGYTF

J gene: TRBJ2-1
V gene: TRBV25-1
CDR3 protein: CASTSGSGEQFF

J gene: TRBJ1-1
V gene: TRBV5-1
CDR3 protein: CASSWGTGVNTEAFF

J gene: TRBJ1-3
V gene: TRBV4-3
CDR3 protein: CASSQRRGDTIYF

J gene: TRBJ1-6
V gene: TRBV27
CDR3 protein: CASSFSGTGTSPLHF

J gene: TRBJ2-2
V gene: TRBV7-8
CDR3 protein: CASSGYSGRDTGELFF

J gene: TRBJ2-7
V gene: TRBV7-9
CDR3 protein: CASSRTDYEQYF

J gene: TRBJ2-7
V gene: TRBV2
CDR3 protein: CASSEDRTASSYEQYF

J gene: TRBJ1-3
V gene: TRBV4-1
CDR3 protein: CASSQAGGNTIYF

J gene: TRBJ1-5
V gene: TRBV7-2
CDR3 protein: CASSSRTGQFHQPQHF

J gene: TRBJ1-5
V gene: TRBV10-3
CDR3 protein: CASQGSLDQPQHF

J gene: TRBJ1-4
V gene: TRBV27
CDR3 protein: CASSLLGPTNEKLFF

J gene: TRBJ1-3
V gene: TRBV25-1
CDR3 protein: CASSEQGAARNTIYF

J gene: TRBJ2-7
V gene: TRBV28
CDR3 protein: CASSLEGEQYF

J gene: TRBJ2-7
V gene: TRBV19
CDR3 protein: CASSILNRGAYEQYF

J gene: TRBJ1-4
V gene: TRBV28
CDR3 protein: CASSTDSNEKLFF

J gene: TRBJ2-1
V gene: TRBV7-2
CDR3 protein: CASSLIQNNEQFF

J gene: TRBJ1-2
V gene: TRBV28
CDR3 protein: CASLTGNVYGYTF

J gene: TRBJ2-1
V gene: TRBV5-8
CDR3 protein: CASSLLLRTRSRPYNEQFF

J gene: TRBJ1-3
V gene: TRBV5-1
CDR3 protein: CASRRTGSGNTIYF

J gene: TRBJ2-3
V gene: TRBV28
CDR3 protein: CASSFWRGGADTQYF

J gene: TRBJ1-5
V gene: TRBV6-5
CDR3 protein: CASSTPGQFRPQHF

J gene: TRBJ1-1
V gene: TRBV6-5
CDR3 protein: CASRSWGGENTEAFF

J gene: TRBJ2-1
V gene: TRBV27
CDR3 protein: CASSSPPLAGGIHEQFF

J gene: TRBJ1-6
V gene: TRBV7-2
CDR3 protein: CASSYRQGIKLGNSPLHF

J gene: TRBJ2-2
V gene: TRBV9
CDR3 protein: CASSVAITNTGELFF

J gene: TRBJ2-1
V gene: TRBV27
CDR3 protein: CASSPTSTYNNEQFF

J gene: TRBJ2-3
V gene: TRBV5-1
CDR3 protein: CASSHLEDTQYF

J gene: TRBJ1-1
V gene: TRBV5-1
CDR3 protein: CASSLGGTGFVDTEAFF

J gene: TRBJ2-5
V gene: TRBV7-2
CDR3 protein: CASSLVGQGRGETQYF

J gene: TRBJ2-1
V gene: TRBV7-2
CDR3 protein: CASSLARVNEQFF

J gene: TRBJ1-1
V gene: TRBV7-2
CDR3 protein: CASSHRGGTEAFF

J gene: TRBJ1-2
V gene: TRBV6-5
CDR3 protein: CAHLQGNYGYTF

J gene: TRBJ2-5
V gene: TRBV7-9
CDR3 protein: CASSSLGREETQYF

J gene: TRBJ1-2
V gene: TRBV28
CDR3 protein: CASSSGTANYGYTF

J gene: TRBJ1-2
V gene: TRBV5-4
CDR3 protein: CASSGAGQTNYGYTF

J gene: TRBJ2-5
V gene: TRBV19
CDR3 protein: CASSRGQETQYF

J gene: TRBJ2-7
V gene: TRBV28
CDR3 protein: CASSLGGFYEQYF

J gene: TRBJ1-6
V gene: TRBV10-3
CDR3 protein: CATRGQGLEANSPLHF